What follows describes a single T cell receptor beta chain. Its target antigen remains unknown. Per-base qualities were not stored, and no clone one base away is much larger. The data originate from a study of blood T cell repertoires in COVID-19 (dated by TCRdb to the early 2020s). Regarding the study in general: Collaborator samples came from the United States, Italy and Spain and covered acute and convalescent phases of COVID-19. A de-identified subject ID, COVID-19 status, age in years and sex were almost always included in the sample metadata. The dataset comprised deeply sampled blood TCRbeta repertoires from subjects exposed to, actively infected with, or recovered from COVID-19. The repertoires were released in a freely available public database intended as a resource for research on the immune response to SARS-CoV-2. The material from the prospective study consisted of cDNA or gDNA derived from T cells, B-cell-depleted T cells, or PBMCs. The samples were drawn from two sources: the first 160 participants of the ongoing ImmuneRACE study, and 1,200 or so subjects contributed by 6 global collaborators. Where available, HLA class I and class II types were obtained from metadata supplied by the sample provider rather than from assay-based typing.

Based on the germline V gene, the CDR1 and CDR2 sequences are SGHDT and YYEEEE. From the cysteine through the phenylalanine, the CDR3 covers 14 amino acids. The sequence is cut down to CDR3 DNA, 42 bases in frame from base 1. V trim: 3 bases; J trim: 2 bases; unmatched bases: 3. Each collaborating institution followed its own protocols to collect whole blood in K2EDTA tubes. For TCRbeta analysis, collaborator samples were shipped as frozen whole blood, as isolated PBMCs, or as DNA extracted from either sample type. Results the study describes overall, beyond this receptor: The quantity of clinical and demographic metadata differed by source and by participant and was supplied without curation.

TCRbeta CDR3 regions were amplified from genomic DNA using the immunoSEQ Assay, a bias-controlled multiplex PCR. In the paper's pipeline: Within the assay, amplification of reference gene primers was used to estimate how many nucleated cells each sample contained. To quantify the absolute abundance of each unique TCRbeta CDR3 rearrangement, sequence reads were collapsed and filtered. For each sample, productive Simpson clonality was calculated as the square root of Simpson's diversity index over productive rearrangements. TCRdb re-hosts the immuneACCESS table, in-frame sequences only. Its copies lack some clones; in the studies checked, an unresolved V gene accounts for under half of them, and the cause for the rest is not known. The DNA was the basis for D and trimming; V, J and clone size are from that table. The sample yields about 200,000 clones; roughly 79% were counted once. The ten largest clonotypes hold about 6.9% of the sample.

The rearrangement joined TRBV5-6 to TRBJ1-2, with 8 middle bases fitting TRBD1. The specimen sequenced was peripheral blood. This clonotype was obtained from a human donor with acute or convalescent COVID-19. The donor label of this sample is uncertain. The DNA sequence is TGTGCCAGCAGCTCAGGGGGCTTGAACTATGGCTACACCTTC. Its protein reads: CASSSGGLNYGYTF.